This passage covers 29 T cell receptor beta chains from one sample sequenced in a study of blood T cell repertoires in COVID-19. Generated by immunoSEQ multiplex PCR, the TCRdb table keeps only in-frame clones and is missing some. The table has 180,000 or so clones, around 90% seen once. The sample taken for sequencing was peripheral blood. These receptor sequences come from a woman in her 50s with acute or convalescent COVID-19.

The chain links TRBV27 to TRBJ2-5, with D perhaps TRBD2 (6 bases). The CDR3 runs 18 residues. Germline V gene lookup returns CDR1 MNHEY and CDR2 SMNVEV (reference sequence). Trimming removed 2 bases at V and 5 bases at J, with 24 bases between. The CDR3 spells CASSLHYETRGKWETQYF. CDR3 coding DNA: TGTGCCAGCAGTTTACACTACGAGACCCGGGGGAAGTGGGAGACCCAGTACTTC.

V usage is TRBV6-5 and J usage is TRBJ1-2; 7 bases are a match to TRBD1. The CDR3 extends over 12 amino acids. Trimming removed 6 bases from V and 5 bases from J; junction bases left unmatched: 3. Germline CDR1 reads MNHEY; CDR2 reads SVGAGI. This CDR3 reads CASRAGGYGYTF. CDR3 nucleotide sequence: TGTGCCAGCAGGGCAGGGGGTTATGGCTACACCTTC.

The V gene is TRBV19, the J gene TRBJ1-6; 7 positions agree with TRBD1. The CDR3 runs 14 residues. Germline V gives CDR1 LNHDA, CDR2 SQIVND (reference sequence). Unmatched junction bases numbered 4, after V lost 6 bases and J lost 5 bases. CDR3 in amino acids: CASSPGTDNSPLHF. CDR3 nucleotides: TGTGCCAGTAGCCCCGGGACAGATAATTCACCCCTCCACTTT.

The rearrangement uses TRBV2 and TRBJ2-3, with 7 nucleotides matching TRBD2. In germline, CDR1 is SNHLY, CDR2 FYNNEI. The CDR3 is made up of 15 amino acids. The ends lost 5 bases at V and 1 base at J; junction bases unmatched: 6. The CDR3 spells CASSKTTSGTDTQYF. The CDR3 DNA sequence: TGTGCCAGCAGTAAGACTACTAGCGGCACAGATACGCAGTATTTT.

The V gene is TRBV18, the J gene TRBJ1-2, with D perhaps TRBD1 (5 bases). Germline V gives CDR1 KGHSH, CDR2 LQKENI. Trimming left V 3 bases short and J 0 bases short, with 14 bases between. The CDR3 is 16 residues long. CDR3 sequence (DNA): TGTGCCAGCTCACCGTTTTCATCGACAGCTAACTATGGCTACACCTTC. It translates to CASSPFSSTANYGYTF.

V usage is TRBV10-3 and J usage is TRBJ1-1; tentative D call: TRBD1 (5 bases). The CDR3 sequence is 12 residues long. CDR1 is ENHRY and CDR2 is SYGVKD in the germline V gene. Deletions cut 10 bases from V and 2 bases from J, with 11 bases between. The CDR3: CANSDTNTEAFF. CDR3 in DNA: TGTGCCAACTCGGACACAAACACTGAAGCTTTCTTT.

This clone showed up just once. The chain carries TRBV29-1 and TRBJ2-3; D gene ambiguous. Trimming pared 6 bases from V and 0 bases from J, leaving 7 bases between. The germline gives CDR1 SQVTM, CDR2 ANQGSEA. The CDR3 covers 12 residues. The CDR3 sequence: CSVQVSTDTQYF. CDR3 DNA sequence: TGCAGCGTACAAGTTAGCACAGATACGCAGTATTTT.

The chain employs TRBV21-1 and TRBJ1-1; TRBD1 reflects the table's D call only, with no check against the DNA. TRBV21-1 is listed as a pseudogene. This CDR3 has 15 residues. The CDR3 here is CASSNGRFMNTEAFF. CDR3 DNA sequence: TGTGCCAGCAGCAACGGCAGGTTCATGAACACTGAAGCTTTCTTT.

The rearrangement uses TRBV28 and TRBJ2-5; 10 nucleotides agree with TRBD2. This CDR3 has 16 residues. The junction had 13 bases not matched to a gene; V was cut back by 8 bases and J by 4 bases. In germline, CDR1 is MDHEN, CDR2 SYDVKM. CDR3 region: CASESSGGLSGETQYF. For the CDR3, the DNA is TGTGCCAGCGAAAGTAGCGGGGGGTTGTCTGGAGAGACCCAGTACTTC. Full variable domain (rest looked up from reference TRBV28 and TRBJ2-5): DVKVTQSSRYLVKRTGEKVFLECVQDMDHENMFWYRQDPGLGLRLIYFSYDVKMKEKGDIPEGYSVSREKKERFSLILESASTNQTSMYLCASESSGGLSGETQYFGPGTRLLVL.

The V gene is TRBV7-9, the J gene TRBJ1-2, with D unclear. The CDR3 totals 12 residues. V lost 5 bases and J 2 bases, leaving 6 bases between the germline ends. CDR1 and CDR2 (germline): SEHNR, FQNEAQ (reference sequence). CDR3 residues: CASSPLNYGYTF. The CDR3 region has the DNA TGTGCCAGCAGCCCCCTAAACTATGGCTACACCTTC.

CDR3 coding DNA: TGTGCCAGCAGCCTAGGAGGCCAAGAGACCCAGTACTTC. This sequence encodes CASSLGGQETQYF. The gene calls are TRBV11-1 and TRBJ2-5; D is perhaps TRBD2 (5 bases). V shed 5 bases and J shed 1 base, with 8 bases lying between them. Germline-derived CDR1 and CDR2 are SGHAT and FQDESV (reference sequence). CDR3 size: 13 residues.

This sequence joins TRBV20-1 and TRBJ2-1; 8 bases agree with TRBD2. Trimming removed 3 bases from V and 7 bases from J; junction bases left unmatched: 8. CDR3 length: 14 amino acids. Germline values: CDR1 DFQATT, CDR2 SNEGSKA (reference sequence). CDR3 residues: CSASVAGTRNEQFF. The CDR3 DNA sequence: TGCAGTGCTAGTGTAGCGGGGACCAGGAATGAGCAGTTCTTC.

The CDR3 reads CASSLDRDIVGYTF. For the CDR3, the DNA is TGTGCCAGCAGCTTGGACAGGGATATAGTTGGCTACACCTTC. The V call is TRBV5-5, the J call TRBJ1-2, with a tentative D call TRBD1 (6 bases). Trimming removed 0 bases from V and 7 bases from J, with 13 bases in between. The germline CDR1 and CDR2 sequences are SGHKS and YYEKEE (reference sequence). This CDR3 has 14 residues. The variable domain in full, with the rest retrieved from reference TRBV5-5 and TRBJ1-2, is DAGVTQSPTHLIKTRGQQVTLRCSPISGHKSVSWYQQVLGQGPQFIFQYYEKEERGRGNFPDRFSARQFPNYSSELNVNALLLGDSALYLCASSLDRDIVGYTFGSGTRLTVV.

The CDR3 sequence is CASSPGSGANVLTF. The CDR3, as DNA: TGTGCCAGCAGTCCCGGCTCTGGGGCCAACGTCCTGACTTTC. The chain uses TRBV11-3 and TRBJ2-6; D uncertain. This CDR3 has 14 residues. Germline CDR1 reads SGHNT; CDR2 reads YENEEA. The V end lost 6 bases, the J end lost 0 bases, and 6 bases lay between the germline ends.

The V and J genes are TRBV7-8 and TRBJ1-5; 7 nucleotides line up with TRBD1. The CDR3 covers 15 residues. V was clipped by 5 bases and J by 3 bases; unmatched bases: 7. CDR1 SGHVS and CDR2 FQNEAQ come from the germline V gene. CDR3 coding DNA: TGTGCCAGCAGCGCAGGAGGGGGCCCCAATCAGCCCCAGCATTTT. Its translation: CASSAGGGPNQPQHF. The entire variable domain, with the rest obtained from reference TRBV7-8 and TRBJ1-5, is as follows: GAGVSQSPRYKVAKRGQDVALRCDPISGHVSLFWYQQALGQGPEFLTYFQNEAQLDKSGLPSDRFFAERPEGSVSTLKIQRTQQEDSAVYLCASSAGGGPNQPQHFGDGTRLSIL.

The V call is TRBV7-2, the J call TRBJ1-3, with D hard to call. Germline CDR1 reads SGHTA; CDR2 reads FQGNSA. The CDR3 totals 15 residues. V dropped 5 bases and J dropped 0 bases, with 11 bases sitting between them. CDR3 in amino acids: CASSRYGDSGNTIYF. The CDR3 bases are TGTGCCAGCAGCCGCTACGGAGACTCTGGAAACACCATATATTTT.

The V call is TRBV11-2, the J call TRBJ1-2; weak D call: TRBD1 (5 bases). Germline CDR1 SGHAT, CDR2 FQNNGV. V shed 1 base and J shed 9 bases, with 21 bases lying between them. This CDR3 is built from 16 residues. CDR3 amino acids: CASSLGQTTNYGSYTF. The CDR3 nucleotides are TGTGCCAGCAGCTTAGGACAGACGACCAACTATGGCAGCTACACCTTC.

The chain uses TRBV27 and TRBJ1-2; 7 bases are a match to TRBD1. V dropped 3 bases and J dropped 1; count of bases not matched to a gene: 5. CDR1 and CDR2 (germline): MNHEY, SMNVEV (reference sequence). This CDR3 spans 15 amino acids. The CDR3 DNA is TGTGCCAGCAGTTTCGGGAGACAGGGTAACTATGGCTACACCTTC. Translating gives CASSFGRQGNYGYTF.

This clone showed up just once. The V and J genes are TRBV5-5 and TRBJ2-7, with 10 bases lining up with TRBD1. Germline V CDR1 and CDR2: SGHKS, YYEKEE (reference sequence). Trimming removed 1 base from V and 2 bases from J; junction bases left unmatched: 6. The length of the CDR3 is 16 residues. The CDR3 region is CASSLSPDRGTYEQYF. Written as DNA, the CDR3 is TGTGCCAGCAGCTTGTCCCCGGACAGGGGGACCTACGAGCAGTACTTC.

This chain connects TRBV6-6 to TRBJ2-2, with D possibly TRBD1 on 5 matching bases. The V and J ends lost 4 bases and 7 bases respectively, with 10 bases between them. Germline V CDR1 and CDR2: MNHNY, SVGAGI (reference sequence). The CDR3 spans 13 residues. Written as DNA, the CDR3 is TGTGCCAGCAGTTCGACAGTCGGCGGGGAGCTGTTTTTT. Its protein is CASSSTVGGELFF.

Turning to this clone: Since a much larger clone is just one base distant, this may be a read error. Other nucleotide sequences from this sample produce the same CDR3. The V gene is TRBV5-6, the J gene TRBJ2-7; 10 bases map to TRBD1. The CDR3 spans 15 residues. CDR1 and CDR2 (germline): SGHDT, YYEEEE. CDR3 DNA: TGCGCCAGCAGCTTGGGGGGGACAGGGGACTACGAGCAGTACTTC. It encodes CASSLGGTGDYEQYF.

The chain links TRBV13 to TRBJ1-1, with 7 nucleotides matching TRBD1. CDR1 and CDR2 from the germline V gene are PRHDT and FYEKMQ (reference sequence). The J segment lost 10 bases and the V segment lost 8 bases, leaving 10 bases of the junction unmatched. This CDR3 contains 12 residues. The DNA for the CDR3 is TGTGCCAGCGGTCTACAGGGGAGGCGAGCTTTCTTT. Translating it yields CASGLQGRRAFF. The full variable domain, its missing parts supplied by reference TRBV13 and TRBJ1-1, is AAGVIQSPRHLIKEKRETATLKCYPIPRHDTVYWYQQGPGQDPQFLISFYEKMQSDKGSIPDRFSAQQFSDYHSELNMSSLELGDSALYFCASGLQGRRAFFGQGTRLTVV.

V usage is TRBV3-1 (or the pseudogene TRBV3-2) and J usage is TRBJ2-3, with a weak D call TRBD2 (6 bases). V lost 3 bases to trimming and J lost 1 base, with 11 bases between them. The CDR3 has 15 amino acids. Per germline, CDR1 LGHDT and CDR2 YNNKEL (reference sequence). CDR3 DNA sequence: TGTGCCAGCAGCCAGGATTGGGAGGGCACAGATACGCAGTATTTT. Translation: CASSQDWEGTDTQYF.

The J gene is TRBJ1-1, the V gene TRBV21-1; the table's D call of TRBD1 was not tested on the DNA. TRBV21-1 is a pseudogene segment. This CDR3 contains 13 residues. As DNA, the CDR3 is TGTGCCAGCAGCAACCAGGGGATCACTGAAGCTTTCTTT. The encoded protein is CASSNQGITEAFF.

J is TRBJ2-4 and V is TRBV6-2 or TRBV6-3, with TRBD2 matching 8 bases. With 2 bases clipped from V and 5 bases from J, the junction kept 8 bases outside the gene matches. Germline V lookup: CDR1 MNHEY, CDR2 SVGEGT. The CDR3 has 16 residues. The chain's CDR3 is CASSYGGSGDENIQYF. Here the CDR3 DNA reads TGTGCCAGCAGTTACGGAGGTAGCGGGGACGAAAACATTCAGTACTTC.

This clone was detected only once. The CDR3: CASSTPQQGTYGYTF. As DNA, the CDR3 is TGTGCCAGCAGTACCCCCCAACAGGGGACCTATGGCTACACCTTC. The rearrangement uses TRBV6-5 and TRBJ1-2; TRBD1 agrees at 7 bases. CDR3 size: 15 residues. The germline CDR1 and CDR2 sequences are MNHEY and SVGAGI. J gave up 4 bases and V 5 bases, and 10 bases lay outside the gene matches.

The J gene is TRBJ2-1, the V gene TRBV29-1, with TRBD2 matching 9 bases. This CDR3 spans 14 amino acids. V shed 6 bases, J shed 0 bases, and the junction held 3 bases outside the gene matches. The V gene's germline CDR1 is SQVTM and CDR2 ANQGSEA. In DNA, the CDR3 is TGCAGCGTGCTAGCGGGACCCTCCTACAATGAGCAGTTCTTC. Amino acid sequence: CSVLAGPSYNEQFF.

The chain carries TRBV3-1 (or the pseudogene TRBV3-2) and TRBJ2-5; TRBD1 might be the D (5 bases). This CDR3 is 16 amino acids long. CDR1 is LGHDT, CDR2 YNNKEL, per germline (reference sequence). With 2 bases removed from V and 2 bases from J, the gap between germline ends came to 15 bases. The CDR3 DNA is TGTGCCAGCAGCCAACTCCAGGGAAAGGGGCAAGAGACCCAGTACTTC. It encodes CASSQLQGKGQETQYF.

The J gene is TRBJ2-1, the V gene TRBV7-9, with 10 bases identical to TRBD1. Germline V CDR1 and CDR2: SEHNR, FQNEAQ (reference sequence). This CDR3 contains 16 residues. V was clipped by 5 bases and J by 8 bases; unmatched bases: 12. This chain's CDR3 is CASSRRQGANTDEQFF. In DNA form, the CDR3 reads TGTGCCAGCAGCCGAAGACAGGGGGCCAATACAGATGAGCAGTTCTTC.